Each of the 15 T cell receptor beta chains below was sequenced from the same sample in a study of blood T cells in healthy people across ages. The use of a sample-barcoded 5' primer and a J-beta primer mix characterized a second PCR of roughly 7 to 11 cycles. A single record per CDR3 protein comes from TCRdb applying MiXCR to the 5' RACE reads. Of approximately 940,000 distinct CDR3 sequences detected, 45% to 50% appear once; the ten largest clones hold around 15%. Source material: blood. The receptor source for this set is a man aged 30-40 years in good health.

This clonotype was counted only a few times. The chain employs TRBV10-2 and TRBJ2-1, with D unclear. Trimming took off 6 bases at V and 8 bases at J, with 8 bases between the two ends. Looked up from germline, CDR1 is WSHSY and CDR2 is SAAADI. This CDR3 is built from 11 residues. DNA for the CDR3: TGCGCCAGCAGCGGAGCCTATGAGCAGTTCTTC. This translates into CASSGAYEQFF.

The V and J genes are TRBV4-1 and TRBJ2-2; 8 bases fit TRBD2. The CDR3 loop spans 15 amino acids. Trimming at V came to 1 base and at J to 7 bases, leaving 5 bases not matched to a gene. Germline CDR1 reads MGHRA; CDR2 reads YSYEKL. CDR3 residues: CASSQGGAGVGELFF. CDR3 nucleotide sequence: TGCGCCAGCAGCCAAGGGGGAGCGGGGGTCGGGGAGCTGTTTTTT.

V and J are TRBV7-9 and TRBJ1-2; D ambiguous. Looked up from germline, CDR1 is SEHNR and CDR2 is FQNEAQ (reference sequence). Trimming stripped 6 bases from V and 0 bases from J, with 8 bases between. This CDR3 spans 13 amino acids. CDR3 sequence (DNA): TGTGCCAGCAGGGCGGGAGCTAACTATGGCTACACCTTC. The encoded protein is CASRAGANYGYTF. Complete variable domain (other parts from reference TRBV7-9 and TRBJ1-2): DTGVSQNPRHKITKRGQNVTFRCDPISEHNRLYWYRQTLGQGPEFLTYFQNEAQLEKSRLLSDRFSAERPKGSFSTLEIQRTEQGDSAMYLCASRAGANYGYTFGSGTRLTVV.

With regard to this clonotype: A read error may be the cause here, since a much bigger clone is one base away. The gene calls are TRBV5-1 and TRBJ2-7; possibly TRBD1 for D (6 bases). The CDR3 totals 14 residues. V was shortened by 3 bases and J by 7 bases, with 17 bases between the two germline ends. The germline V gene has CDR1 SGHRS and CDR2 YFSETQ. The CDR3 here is CASSSLAGDNEQYF. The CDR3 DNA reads TGCGCCAGCAGCTCCTTGGCTGGGGACAATGAGCAGTACTTC.

Here the CDR3 reads CASDFAYGYTF. Here the CDR3 DNA reads TGTGCCAGCGATTTCGCCTATGGCTACACCTTC. This sequence joins TRBV6-1 and TRBJ1-2, with no clear D. CDR3 length: 11 amino acids. Trimming left V 8 bases short and J 4 bases short, with 8 bases between. CDR1 is MNHNS, CDR2 SASEGT, per germline.

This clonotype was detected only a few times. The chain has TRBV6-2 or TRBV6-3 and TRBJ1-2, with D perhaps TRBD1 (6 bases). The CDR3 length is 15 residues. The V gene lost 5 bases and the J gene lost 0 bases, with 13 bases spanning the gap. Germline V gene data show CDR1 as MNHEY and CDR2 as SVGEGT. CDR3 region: CASSSQRGANYGYTF. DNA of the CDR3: TGTGCCAGCAGTAGCCAGAGGGGGGCTAACTATGGCTACACCTTC.

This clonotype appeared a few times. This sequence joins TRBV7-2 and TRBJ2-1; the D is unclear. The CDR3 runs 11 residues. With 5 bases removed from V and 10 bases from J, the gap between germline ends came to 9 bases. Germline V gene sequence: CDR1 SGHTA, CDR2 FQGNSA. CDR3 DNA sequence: TGTGCCAGCAGCCGCCGACACGAGCAGTTCTTC. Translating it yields CASSRRHEQFF.

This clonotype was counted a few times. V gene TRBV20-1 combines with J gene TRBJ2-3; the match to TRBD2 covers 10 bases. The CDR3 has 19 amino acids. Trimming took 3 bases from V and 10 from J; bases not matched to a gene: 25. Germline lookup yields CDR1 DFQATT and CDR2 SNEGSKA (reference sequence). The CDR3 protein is CSASSVRSGAGGPVLAQYF. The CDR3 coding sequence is TGCAGTGCTAGTTCCGTCCGCAGTGGAGCGGGGGGGCCGGTCTTGGCGCAGTATTTT.

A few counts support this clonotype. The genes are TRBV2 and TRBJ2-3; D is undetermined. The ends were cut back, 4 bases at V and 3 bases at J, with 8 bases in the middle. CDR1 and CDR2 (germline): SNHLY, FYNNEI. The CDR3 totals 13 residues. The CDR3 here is CASSAIVTDTQYF. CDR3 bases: TGTGCCAGCAGTGCAATAGTGACAGATACGCAGTATTTT.

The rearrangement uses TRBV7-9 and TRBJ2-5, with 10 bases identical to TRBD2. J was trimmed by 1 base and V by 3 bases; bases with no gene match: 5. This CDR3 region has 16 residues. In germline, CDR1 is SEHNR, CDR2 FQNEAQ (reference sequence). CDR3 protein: CASSLGSSGGQETQYF. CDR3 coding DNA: TGTGCCAGCAGCTTGGGGTCTAGCGGGGGCCAAGAGACCCAGTACTTC.

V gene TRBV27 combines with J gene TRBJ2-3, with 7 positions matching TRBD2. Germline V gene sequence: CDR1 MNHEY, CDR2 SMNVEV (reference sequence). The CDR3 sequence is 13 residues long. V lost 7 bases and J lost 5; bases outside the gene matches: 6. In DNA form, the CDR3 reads TGTGCCAGCAACGTAGCGGGTGTAGATACGCAGTATTTT. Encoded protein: CASNVAGVDTQYF.

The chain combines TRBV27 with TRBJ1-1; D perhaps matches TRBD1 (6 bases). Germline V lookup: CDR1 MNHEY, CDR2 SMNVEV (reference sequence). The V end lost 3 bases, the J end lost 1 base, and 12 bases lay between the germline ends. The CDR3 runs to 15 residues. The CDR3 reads CASSFSTGTNTEAFF. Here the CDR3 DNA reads TGTGCCAGCAGTTTTAGTACAGGGACGAACACTGAAGCTTTCTTT.

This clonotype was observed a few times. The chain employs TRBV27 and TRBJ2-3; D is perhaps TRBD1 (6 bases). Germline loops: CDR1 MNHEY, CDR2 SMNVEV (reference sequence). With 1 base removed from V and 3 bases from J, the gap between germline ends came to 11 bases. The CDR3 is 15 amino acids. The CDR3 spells CASSLYREETDTQYF. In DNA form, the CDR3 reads TGTGCCAGCAGTTTATACAGGGAAGAAACAGATACGCAGTATTTT.

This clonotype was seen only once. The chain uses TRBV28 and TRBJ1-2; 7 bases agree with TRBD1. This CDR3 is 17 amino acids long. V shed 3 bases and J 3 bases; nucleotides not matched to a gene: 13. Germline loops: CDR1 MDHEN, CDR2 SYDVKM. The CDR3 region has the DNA TGTGCCAGCAGTTTTAGCCCCTCCAGGGACAGATACTATGGCTACACCTTC. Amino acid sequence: CASSFSPSRDRYYGYTF.

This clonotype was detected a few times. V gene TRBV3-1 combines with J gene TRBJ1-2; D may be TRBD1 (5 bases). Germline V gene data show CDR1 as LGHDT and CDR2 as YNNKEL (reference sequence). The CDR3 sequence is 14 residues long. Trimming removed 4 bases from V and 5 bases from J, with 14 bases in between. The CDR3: CASSPDGGWYGYTF. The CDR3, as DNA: TGTGCCAGCAGCCCAGATGGGGGTTGGTATGGCTACACCTTC.